These T cell receptor beta chains were read from a single sample in a study of cytomegalovirus exposure and HLA in healthy donors. Method: immunoSEQ multiplex PCR; TCRdb's copy keeps in-frame clones and lacks some. The sample consists of over 250,000 clones, more than 80% of them appearing once. The specimen was PBMCs. These receptors originate from a man aged 40-49 years in good health and CMV-seropositive. CDR3s include the opening cysteine and the closing phenylalanine or tryptophan. A D gene is named only where the DNA matches it firmly. Clone size is not always given. Where it is, it says once, few, many or a class for expanded clones.

d_call j_call v_call clone_size cdr3_aa cdr3_nt
TRBD1 TRBJ2-7 TRBV11-3 . CASSLAGQGKSEQYF TGTGCCAGCAGCTTAGCTGGACAGGGTAAAAGCGAGCAGTACTTC
. TRBJ1-4 TRBV5-1 . CASSFSQHLEKLFF TGCGCCAGCAGCTTTTCACAGCATCTCGAAAAACTGTTTTTT
. TRBJ2-3 TRBV9 . CASNPNFDFSEADTQYF TGTGCCAGCAACCCAAACTTCGACTTCAGCGAGGCAGATACGCAGTATTTT
. TRBJ2-7 TRBV7-7 . CASSSGTGSYEQYF TGTGCTAGCAGCTCCGGGACTGGCTCCTACGAGCAGTACTTC
TRBD1 TRBJ2-1 TRBV7-2 once CASSPRVGQGAGNEQFF TGTGCCAGCAGCCCGAGGGTGGGACAGGGGGCTGGCAATGAGCAGTTCTTC
TRBD2 TRBJ2-5 TRBV28 . CASSRQLATSGSRTQYF TGTGCCAGCAGTAGACAACTAGCGACCTCCGGATCTCGGACCCAGTACTTC
. TRBJ2-3 TRBV10-3 . CAISEFLPGATDTQYF TGTGCCATCAGTGAGTTTCTACCGGGAGCCACAGATACGCAGTATTTT
TRBD2 TRBJ2-7 TRBV27 . CASSLTSGSYYEQYF TGTGCCAGCAGTTTGACCAGCGGGAGTTATTACGAGCAGTACTTC
. TRBJ1-1 TRBV6-5 . CASSYSTGTMNTEAFF TGTGCCAGCAGTTACTCTACAGGGACTATGAACACTGAAGCTTTCTTT
. TRBJ1-1 TRBV27 . CASSSPVPPNEAFF TGTGCCAGCAGTTCCCCGGTCCCCCCCAATGAAGCTTTCTTT
TRBD2 TRBJ2-7 TRBV2 once CASRGTSGSSYEQYF TGTGCCAGCAGAGGGACTAGCGGGAGCTCCTACGAGCAGTACTTC
. TRBJ1-2 TRBV5-1 . CASNWAGSNYGYTF TGCGCCAGCAACTGGGCCGGCTCTAACTATGGCTACACCTTC
. TRBJ1-5 TRBV30 . CAWSWGGMSNQPQHF TGTGCCTGGAGTTGGGGGGGGATGAGCAATCAGCCCCAGCATTTT
. TRBJ1-2 TRBV28 . CASSSPIYGYTF TGTGCCAGCAGTTCCCCCATCTATGGCTACACCTTC
TRBD2 TRBJ2-2 TRBV7-2 . CASSLLVSGREELFF TGTGCCAGCAGCCTTCTGGTCAGCGGGAGAGAGGAGCTGTTTTTT
TRBD2 TRBJ2-7 TRBV27 . CASFGGDRPYEQYF TGTGCCAGCTTTGGGGGGGACCGACCCTACGAGCAGTACTTC
. TRBJ1-5 TRBV6-5 . CASSYSGTTNQPQHF TGTGCCAGCAGTTACTCCGGGACTACTAATCAGCCCCAGCATTTT
TRBD2 TRBJ2-1 TRBV7-9 . CASSLVIIAGVDEQFF TGTGCCAGCAGCTTAGTGATAATAGCGGGAGTCGATGAGCAGTTCTTC
. TRBJ2-7 TRBV5-6 . CASSLVRQDEQYF TGTGCCAGCAGCTTGGTAAGGCAGGATGAGCAGTACTTC
. TRBJ2-7 TRBV27 . CASSSDREASYEQYF TGTGCCAGCAGTTCAGACAGGGAGGCATCCTACGAGCAGTACTTC
. TRBJ2-7 TRBV27 once CASSLGPSYEQYF TGTGCCAGCAGTTTGGGGCCCTCCTACGAGCAGTACTTC
. TRBJ2-1 TRBV10-3 . CAIADRSSYNEQFF TGTGCCATCGCAGATAGGAGCTCCTACAATGAGCAGTTCTTC
. TRBJ1-4 TRBV7-9 . CSSSFSGTRLGEKLFF TGTTCCAGCAGCTTTTCGGGGACACGTCTGGGTGAAAAACTGTTTTTT
. TRBJ2-5 TRBV19 . CASSQTRLETQYF TGTGCCAGTAGCCAGACTAGATTAGAGACCCAGTACTTC